The 21 T cell receptor beta chains in this list originate from one sample, sequenced in a study of identical twins. TCRdb ran MiXCR on the 5' RACE reads and lists one entry per CDR3 protein. The repertoire holds about 700,000 distinct CDR3 sequences, with roughly 6% as singletons. The specimen was naive T cells sorted from blood. These receptors all stem from a man between 18 and 35 years old in good health.

This clonotype was found many times. The V gene is TRBV5-1, the J gene TRBJ1-1; D possibly corresponds to TRBD1 (6 bases). CDR1 and CDR2 from the germline V gene are SGHRS and YFSETQ. V lost 0 bases to trimming and J lost 9 bases, with 12 bases between them. This CDR3 has 13 residues. The CDR3 loop reads CASSLDLGQKAFF. CDR3 coding DNA: TGCGCCAGCAGCTTGGACCTGGGACAAAAAGCTTTCTTT.

The table lists this clonotype with many counts. The V call is TRBV7-9, the J call TRBJ2-2; D unclear. The CDR3 is made up of 14 amino acids. V gave up 4 bases and J gave up 0 bases, with 6 bases separating them. Germline V gene lookup returns CDR1 SEHNR and CDR2 FQNEAQ (reference sequence). This CDR3 is CASSSTANTGELFF. In nucleotides, the CDR3 is TGTGCCAGCAGCTCCACAGCGAACACCGGGGAGCTGTTTTTT.

The rearrangement links TRBV7-2 to TRBJ2-7; no clear D gene. Germline CDR1 and CDR2: SGHTA and FQGNSA. This CDR3 contains 11 residues. V was cut by 1 base and J by 11 bases, with 9 bases left in between. CDR3 sequence: CASSLDRVEYF. The CDR3 DNA follows: TGTGCCAGCAGCTTAGACCGGGTGGAGTACTTC.

A few counts support this clonotype. The chain is built from TRBV7-8 and TRBJ1-5; possible D gene TRBD1, 5 bases. CDR3 length: 15 residues. Germline V gene data show CDR1 as SGHVS and CDR2 as FQNEAQ. Trimming stripped 3 bases from V and 3 bases from J, with 12 bases between. The CDR3 region has the DNA TGTGCCAGCAGCTTGGGCAGGGTTTTCAATCAGCCCCAGCATTTT. Translated: CASSLGRVFNQPQHF.

The chain employs TRBV12-3 or TRBV12-4 and TRBJ1-3, with a possible D match to TRBD1 (6 bases). The CDR3 covers 16 residues. Trimming removed 5 bases from V and 0 bases from J, with 14 bases in between. CDR3 loop: CASSPDGGASGNTIYF. CDR3 bases: TGTGCCAGCAGTCCCGACGGGGGGGCCTCTGGAAACACCATATATTTT.

The chain joins TRBV20-1 to TRBJ1-5; 8 positions match TRBD1. Germline assignment: CDR1 DFQATT and CDR2 SNEGSKA (reference sequence). V was clipped by 5 bases and J by 0 bases; unmatched bases: 9. This CDR3 spans 16 amino acids. The CDR3 DNA follows: TGCAGTGCTGCACGAGGACAGGGCCATAGCAATCAGCCCCAGCATTTT. This translates into CSAARGQGHSNQPQHF.

This clonotype was seen repeatedly, ten times or more. CDR3 coding DNA: TGTGCCAGCAGCCAAGAGTCCGGACAACCAAGCAATGAGCAGTTCTTC. Translating it yields CASSQESGQPSNEQFF. The chain employs TRBV3-1 and TRBJ2-1, with a weak D call TRBD1 (5 bases). From germline, CDR1 is LGHDT and CDR2 YNNKEL (reference sequence). This CDR3 contains 16 residues. V lost 0 bases, J lost 6 bases, and 15 bases lay in between.

This clonotype appeared many times. V usage is TRBV5-1 and J usage is TRBJ1-1; D gene ambiguous. The CDR3 loop spans 13 amino acids. Germline assignment: CDR1 SGHRS and CDR2 YFSETQ. V was shortened by 2 bases and J by 1 base, with 6 bases between the two germline ends. The CDR3 is CASSFDKNTEAFF. The CDR3 coding sequence is TGCGCCAGCAGCTTCGACAAGAACACTGAAGCTTTCTTT.

The chain has TRBV12-3 or TRBV12-4 and TRBJ2-1; 8 nucleotides agree with TRBD2. Losses at the gene ends were 2 bases for V and 8 bases for J; bases not matched to a gene: 8. The CDR3 extends over 15 amino acids. The CDR3 spells CASSLSGGRSYEQFF. The CDR3 bases are TGTGCCAGCAGTTTATCGGGGGGGAGATCTTATGAGCAGTTCTTC.

This clonotype was counted ten times or more. V gene TRBV6-1 combines with J gene TRBJ1-5, with 9 bases aligning to TRBD1. Germline V gene sequence: CDR1 MNHNS, CDR2 SASEGT. This CDR3 contains 15 residues. V lost 6 bases, J lost 2 bases, and 5 bases stayed unmatched. CDR3 protein: CASSWDRAGNQPQHF. As DNA, the CDR3 is TGTGCCAGCAGCTGGGACAGGGCTGGCAATCAGCCCCAGCATTTT.

As for this clonotype: A read error is possible here, since a much larger clone lies one base away. V is TRBV5-1 and J is TRBJ2-1; the match to TRBD2 covers 15 bases. The CDR3 extends over 16 amino acids. Trimming took 2 bases from V and 11 from J; bases not matched to a gene: 8. Looked up from germline, CDR1 is SGHRS and CDR2 is YFSETQ. The CDR3 sequence: CASSLRTSGRADQQFF. As DNA, the CDR3 is TGCGCCAGCAGCTTAAGGACTAGCGGGAGGGCCGATCAGCAGTTCTTC.

There are many counts of this clonotype. The CDR3 reads CASRPSGVFGYEQYF. The CDR3 nucleotides read TGTGCCAGCAGACCTAGCGGGGTATTTGGTTACGAGCAGTACTTC. The chain employs TRBV12-3 or TRBV12-4 and TRBJ2-7; 9 bases line up with TRBD2. This CDR3 region has 15 residues. Trimming cost V 6 bases and J 4 bases; bases outside gene matches: 10.

The V gene is TRBV27, the J gene TRBJ2-5, with D perhaps matching TRBD2 (6 bases). Germline V gene lookup returns CDR1 MNHEY and CDR2 SMNVEV (reference sequence). The CDR3 contains 15 residues. The ends were cut back, 6 bases at V and 5 bases at J, with 19 bases in the middle. For the CDR3, the DNA is TGTGCCAGCAGCCCCTGGCCTCCCCGGGGGGAGACCCAGTACTTC. It yields the protein CASSPWPPRGETQYF.

This clonotype was seen many times. V is TRBV5-1 and J is TRBJ2-7, with TRBD2 matching 7 bases. In germline, CDR1 is SGHRS, CDR2 YFSETQ. The CDR3 consists of 16 residues. V was clipped by 4 bases and J by 4 bases; unmatched bases: 14. The DNA of the CDR3 is TGCGCCAGCAGCAACCGTTCAAGGCGGGAGAAATACGAGCAGTACGTC. Translation: CASSNRSRREKYEQYV.

This clonotype has more than one count but fewer than ten. The chain combines TRBV7-6 with TRBJ2-3; a weak D match, TRBD2 (5 bases). Trimming cost V 2 bases and J 1 base, with 13 bases left between them. This CDR3 region has 16 residues. Germline-derived CDR1 and CDR2 are SGHVS and FNYEAQ. In DNA, the CDR3 is TGTGCCAGCAGCTTATCGGGAAGGAGAGGCACAGATACGCAGTATTTT. Amino acids: CASSLSGRRGTDTQYF. Using reference TRBV7-6 and TRBJ2-3 for the parts outside the CDR3, the full variable domain is GAGVSQSPRYKVTKRGQDVALRCDPISGHVSLYWYRQALGQGPEFLTYFNYEAQQDKSGLPNDRFSAERPEGSISTLTIQRTEQRDSAMYRCASSLSGRRGTDTQYFGPGTRLTVL.

This clonotype was recorded at least ten times. The chain is built from TRBV6-2 or TRBV6-3 and TRBJ1-1, with a tentative D call TRBD1 (5 bases). Germline assignment: CDR1 MNHEY and CDR2 SVGEGT. V was trimmed by 6 bases and J by 6 bases, leaving 14 bases between them. The CDR3 consists of 13 residues. The CDR3 is CASSGTAKAEAFF. The DNA for the CDR3 is TGTGCCAGCAGCGGGACCGCAAAAGCTGAAGCTTTCTTT.

At least ten counts were recorded for this clonotype. The J gene is TRBJ1-2, the V gene TRBV15, with D tentatively TRBD1 (6 bases). CDR3 length equals 17 residues. Between the trimmed V and J ends, which lost 2 bases and 2 bases, there was a span of 18 bases. Per the germline V gene, CDR1 is LNHNV and CDR2 is YYDKDF (reference sequence). This chain's CDR3 is CATSRPVGEGGNYGYTF. The CDR3 DNA sequence: TGTGCCACCAGCAGACCCGTAGGGGAAGGGGGGAACTATGGCTACACCTTC.

At least ten counts were recorded for this clonotype. The chain employs TRBV20-1 and TRBJ2-2, with unresolved D. Germline V gene lookup returns CDR1 DFQATT and CDR2 SNEGSKA (reference sequence). The CDR3 contains 13 residues. The germline V and J ends were trimmed by 3 bases and 2 bases, with 7 bases remaining between them. CDR3 sequence: CSASDPNTGELFF. The CDR3 coding sequence is TGCAGTGCTAGCGACCCTAACACCGGGGAGCTGTTTTTT.

V usage is TRBV30 and J usage is TRBJ1-4, with 10 bases that match TRBD1. Germline V lookup: CDR1 GTSNPN, CDR2 SVGIG (reference sequence). V was pared by 7 bases and J by 6 bases, with 5 bases of the junction left unmatched. CDR3 length equals 13 residues. Written as DNA, the CDR3 is TGTGCCTTGGCCGGGACAGGGGATGAAAAACTGTTTTTT. This translates into CALAGTGDEKLFF.

Only a few counts were recorded for this clonotype. This sequence joins TRBV29-1 and TRBJ1-1; TRBD1 might be the D (5 bases). The length of the CDR3 is 14 residues. V was shortened by 4 bases and J by 1 base, with 13 bases between the two germline ends. Germline loops: CDR1 SQVTM, CDR2 ANQGSEA. The CDR3 DNA follows: TGCAGCGTTGTTCCGGGACGACCGAACACTGAAGCTTTCTTT. Its translation: CSVVPGRPNTEAFF.

This clonotype came up a few times. This chain joins TRBV12-3 or TRBV12-4 and TRBJ1-5; D ambiguous. Deletions cut 3 bases from V and 0 bases from J, with 12 bases between. CDR3 length equals 16 residues. CDR3 sequence reads: CASSFSQEASNQPQHF. The CDR3 region has the DNA TGTGCCAGCAGTTTCTCTCAGGAAGCTAGCAATCAGCCCCAGCATTTT.